The subject of this entry is one TCR beta chain. Its antigen is undetermined. This entry belongs to a study of cytomegalovirus exposure and HLA in healthy donors. Study-level points and caveats: In a later analysis, the majority of CMV-associated beta chains seemingly showed HLA restriction. A missense DCLRE1C variant was associated with V- and J-gene trimming of TCR beta chains in a later analysis, and an independent cohort replicated the association.

The germline V and J ends were trimmed by 5 bases and 8 bases, with 18 bases remaining between them. The CDR3 length is 15 residues. Germline-derived CDR1 and CDR2 are SGHTA and FQGNSA. PCR involved 60 Vbeta and 13 Jbeta primers. Sequencing was performed with immunoSEQ multiplex PCR; in TCRdb, only in-frame clones are kept and a portion is missing. The data contain roughly 130,000 clones, 60% to 75% of them singletons. Sequenced material: PBMCs. The receptor comes from a woman aged 50 to 60 in good health and CMV-seropositive. This rearrangement joins TRBV7-2 to TRBJ1-4, with D unresolved. The CDR3 loop reads CASSPVPQASEKLFF. The CDR3 region has the DNA TGTGCCAGCAGCCCAGTCCCGCAGGCATCCGAAAAACTGTTTTTT.